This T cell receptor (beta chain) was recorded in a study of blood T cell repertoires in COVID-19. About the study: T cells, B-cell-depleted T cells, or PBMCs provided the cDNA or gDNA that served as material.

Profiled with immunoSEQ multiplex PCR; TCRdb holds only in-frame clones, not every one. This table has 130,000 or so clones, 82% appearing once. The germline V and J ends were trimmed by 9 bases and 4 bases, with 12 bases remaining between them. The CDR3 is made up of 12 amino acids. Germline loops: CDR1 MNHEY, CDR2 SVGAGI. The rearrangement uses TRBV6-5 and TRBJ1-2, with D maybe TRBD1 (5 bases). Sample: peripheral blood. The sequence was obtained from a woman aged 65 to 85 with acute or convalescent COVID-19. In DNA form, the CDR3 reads TGTGCCAGTACACAGGTTGTCTATGGCTACACCTTC. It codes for CASTQVVYGYTF.